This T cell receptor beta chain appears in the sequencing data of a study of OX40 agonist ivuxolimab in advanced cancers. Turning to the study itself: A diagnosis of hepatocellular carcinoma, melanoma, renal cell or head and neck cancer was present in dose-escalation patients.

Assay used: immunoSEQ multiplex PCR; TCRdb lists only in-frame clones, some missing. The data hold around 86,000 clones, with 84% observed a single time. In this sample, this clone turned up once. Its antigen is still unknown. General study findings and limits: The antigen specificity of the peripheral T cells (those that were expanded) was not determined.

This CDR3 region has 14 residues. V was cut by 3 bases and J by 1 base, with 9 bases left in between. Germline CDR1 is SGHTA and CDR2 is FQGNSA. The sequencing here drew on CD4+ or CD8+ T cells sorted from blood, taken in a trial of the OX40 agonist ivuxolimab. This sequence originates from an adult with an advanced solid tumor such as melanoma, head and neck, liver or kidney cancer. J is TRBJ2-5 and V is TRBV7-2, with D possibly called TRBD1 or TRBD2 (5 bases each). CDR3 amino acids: CASSFFGTQETQYF. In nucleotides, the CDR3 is TGTGCCAGCAGCTTTTTCGGGACCCAAGAGACCCAGTACTTC.